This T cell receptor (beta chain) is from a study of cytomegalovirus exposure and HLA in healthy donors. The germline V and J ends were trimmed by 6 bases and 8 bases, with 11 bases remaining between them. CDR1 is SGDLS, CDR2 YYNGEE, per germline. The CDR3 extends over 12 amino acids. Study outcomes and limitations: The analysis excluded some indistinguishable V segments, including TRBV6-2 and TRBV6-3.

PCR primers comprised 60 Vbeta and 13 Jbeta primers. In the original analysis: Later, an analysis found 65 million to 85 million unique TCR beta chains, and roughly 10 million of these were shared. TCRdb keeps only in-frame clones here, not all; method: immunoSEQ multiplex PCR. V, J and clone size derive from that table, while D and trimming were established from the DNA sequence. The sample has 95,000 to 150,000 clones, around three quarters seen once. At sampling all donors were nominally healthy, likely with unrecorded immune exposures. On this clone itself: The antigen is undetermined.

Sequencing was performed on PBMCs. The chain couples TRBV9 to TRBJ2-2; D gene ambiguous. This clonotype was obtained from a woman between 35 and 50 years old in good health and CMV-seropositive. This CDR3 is CASTRLGGELFF. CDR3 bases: TGTGCCAGCACCCGACTTGGGGGGGAGCTGTTTTTT. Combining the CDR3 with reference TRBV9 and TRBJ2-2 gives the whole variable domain DSGVTQTPKHLITATGQRVTLRCSPRSGDLSVYWYQQSLDQGLQFLIQYYNGEERAKGNILERFSAQQFPDLHSELNLSSLELGDSALYFCASTRLGGELFFGEGSRLTVL.